This entry lists 11 T cell receptor beta chains sequenced from one sample in a study of cytomegalovirus exposure and HLA in healthy donors. Profiled with immunoSEQ multiplex PCR; TCRdb holds only in-frame clones, not every one. The repertoire consists of a few hundred thousand clones, with roughly 90% occurring once and the leading ten covering around 0.9%. The sequenced material came from PBMCs. These receptors were taken from a woman aged 18 to 35 in good health and CMV-seronegative.

The J gene is TRBJ2-7, the V gene TRBV29-1; 7 nucleotides match TRBD2. CDR1 and CDR2 from the germline V gene are SQVTM and ANQGSEA. The CDR3 totals 14 residues. With V trimmed by 1 base and J by 9 bases, 12 bases remained unmatched. CDR3 loop: CSVEAPSTSAGQYF. For the CDR3, the DNA is TGCAGCGTTGAAGCCCCTTCCACTAGCGCCGGGCAGTACTTC.

This clone was detected only a few times. The V call is TRBV27, the J call TRBJ1-2; possibly TRBD1 for D (5 bases). Between the trimmed V and J ends, which lost 6 bases and 0 bases, there was a span of 8 bases. This CDR3 region has 13 residues. CDR1 and CDR2 (germline): MNHEY, SMNVEV (reference sequence). The DNA of the CDR3 is TGTGCCAGCAGACCAGGGCCTAACTATGGCTACACCTTC. This gives the protein CASRPGPNYGYTF.

The rearrangement links TRBV28 to TRBJ2-6; the D is unclear. Trimming shortened V by 3 bases and J by 8 bases, and 11 bases separated the two germline ends. The germline V gene has CDR1 MDHEN and CDR2 SYDVKM. The CDR3 consists of 14 residues. In DNA form, the CDR3 reads TGTGCCAGCAGTTTGTCTCTCGTTCCCAACGTCCTGACTTTC. Translation gives CASSLSLVPNVLTF.

The V and J genes are TRBV18 and TRBJ1-1; D gene uncertain. The CDR3 runs to 15 residues. Germline-derived CDR1 and CDR2 are KGHSH and LQKENI. Trimming left V 2 bases short and J 1 base short, with 11 bases between. CDR3 sequence: CASSPVWEPNTEAFF. CDR3 bases: TGTGCCAGCTCACCAGTCTGGGAGCCGAACACTGAAGCTTTCTTT. Combining the CDR3 with reference TRBV18 and TRBJ1-1 gives the whole variable domain NAGVMQNPRHLVRRRGQEARLRCSPMKGHSHVYWYRQLPEEGLKFMVYLQKENIIDESGMPKERFSAEFPKEGPSILRIQQVVRGDSAAYFCASSPVWEPNTEAFFGQGTRLTVV.

This rearrangement joins TRBV7-9 to TRBJ1-4; D is possibly TRBD1 (5 bases). V lost 6 bases and J lost 1, with 18 bases in between. The CDR3 loop spans 17 amino acids. Germline-derived CDR1 and CDR2 are SEHNR and FQNEAQ (reference sequence). Here the CDR3 DNA reads TGTGCCAGCAGGGGGATGGGGGGTCGAGGAACTAATGAAAAACTGTTTTTT. This encodes CASRGMGGRGTNEKLFF.

This clone is a singleton in its sample. This rearrangement joins TRBV2 to TRBJ2-3, with a weak D call TRBD2 (7 bases). In germline, CDR1 is SNHLY, CDR2 FYNNEI. V lost 9 bases, J lost 0 bases, and 16 bases lay in between. The CDR3 runs to 15 residues. CDR3: CARGGQRGSTDTQYF. In nucleotides, the CDR3 is TGTGCCAGAGGGGGTCAGCGGGGTAGCACAGATACGCAGTATTTT. Drawing the rest from reference TRBV2 and TRBJ2-3, the complete variable domain is EPEVTQTPSHQVTQMGQEVILRCVPISNHLYFYWYRQILGQKVEFLVSFYNNEISEKSEIFDDQFSVERPDGSNFTLKIRSTKLEDSAMYFCARGGQRGSTDTQYFGPGTRLTVL.

This clone was observed many times. The J gene is TRBJ2-7, the V gene TRBV9; the match to TRBD2 covers 8 bases. Germline V CDR1 and CDR2: SGDLS, YYNGEE. With V trimmed by 2 bases and J by 3 bases, 7 bases remained unmatched. This CDR3 contains 15 residues. The CDR3 nucleotides read TGTGCCAGCAGCGTTGGCCGGGGGGGGAACTACGAGCAGTACTTC. Residues: CASSVGRGGNYEQYF.

The CDR3 here is CAWVRQVGDGQPQHF. CDR3 DNA sequence: TGTGCCTGGGTGAGACAGGTAGGAGATGGGCAGCCCCAGCATTTT. The rearrangement uses TRBV30 and TRBJ1-5, with D maybe TRBD1 (6 bases). Trimming pared 5 bases from V and 7 bases from J, leaving 21 bases between. The CDR3 consists of 15 residues. Germline V gene data show CDR1 as GTSNPN and CDR2 as SVGIG (reference sequence).

The chain couples TRBV9 to TRBJ1-1; D gene ambiguous. This CDR3 has 12 residues. Looked up from germline, CDR1 is SGDLS and CDR2 is YYNGEE. The V end lost 3 bases, the J end lost 1 base, and 4 bases lay between the germline ends. CDR3 nucleotides: TGTGCCAGCAGCGCACAGAACACTGAAGCTTTCTTT. Encoded protein: CASSAQNTEAFF.

The chain has TRBV27 and TRBJ2-3; D not resolved. With 5 bases removed from V and 7 bases from J, the gap between germline ends came to 10 bases. Per germline, CDR1 MNHEY and CDR2 SMNVEV (reference sequence). The CDR3 contains 12 residues. DNA of the CDR3: TGTGCCAGCAGTCCGGGTGGAAATACGCAGTATTTT. It is translated as CASSPGGNTQYF.

The rearrangement joins TRBV7-6 to TRBJ2-1; possibly TRBD2 for D (5 bases). CDR1 SGHVS and CDR2 FNYEAQ come from the germline V gene. The germline V and J ends were trimmed by 1 base and 4 bases, with 14 bases remaining between them. The CDR3 is made up of 16 amino acids. Here the CDR3 reads CASSLVTASTYNEQFF. CDR3 bases: TGTGCCAGCAGCTTAGTCACGGCTAGCACTTACAATGAGCAGTTCTTC.